This T cell receptor (beta chain) was sequenced for a study of blood T cells in healthy people across ages. Study conclusions and caveats: When set beside aged donors, long-lived donors presented more naive CD4+ cells and higher diversity. Diversity estimated from one million T cells was considered an underestimate.

A J-beta primer mix and a sample-barcoded 5' primer were used in a second PCR of about 6 to 12 cycles. Each CDR3 protein is one row after TCRdb ran MiXCR on the 5' RACE reads. The sample carries hundreds of thousands of distinct CDR3 sequences, roughly 50% recorded once. J gave up 7 bases and V 4 bases, and 9 bases lay outside the gene matches. CDR1 SQVTM and CDR2 ANQGSEA come from the germline V gene. The CDR3 spans 13 residues. For this clonotype: Its antigen is not known.

This chain connects TRBV29-1 to TRBJ2-7, with TRBD1 matching 8 bases. The TCR comes from a man aged 40-50 years in good health. Sequencing used blood. The CDR3 bases are TGCAGCGTTGGATGGCAGGGGGCGGGAGAGCAGTACTTC. It specifies CSVGWQGAGEQYF.